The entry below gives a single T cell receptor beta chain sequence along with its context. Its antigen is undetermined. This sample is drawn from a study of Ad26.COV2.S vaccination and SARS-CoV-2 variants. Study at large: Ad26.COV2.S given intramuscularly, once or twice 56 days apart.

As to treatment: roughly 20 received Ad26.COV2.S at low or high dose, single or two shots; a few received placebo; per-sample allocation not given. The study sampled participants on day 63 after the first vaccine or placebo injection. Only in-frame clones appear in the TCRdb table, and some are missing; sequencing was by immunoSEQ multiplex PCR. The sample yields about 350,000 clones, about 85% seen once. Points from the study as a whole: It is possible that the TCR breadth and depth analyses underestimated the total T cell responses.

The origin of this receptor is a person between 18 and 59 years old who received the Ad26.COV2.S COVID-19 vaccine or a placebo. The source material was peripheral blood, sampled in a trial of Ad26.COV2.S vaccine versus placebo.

The CDR3 bases are TGTGCCAGCAGCTTATCGGGGGTTCAGCCCCAGCATTTT. The encoded protein is CASSLSGVQPQHF. The chain employs TRBV11-2 and TRBJ1-5; D might be TRBD1 (5 bases). The CDR3 contains 13 residues. V lost 2 bases and J 6 bases, leaving 8 bases between the germline ends. The germline CDR1 and CDR2 sequences are SGHAT and FQNNGV.